This T cell receptor beta chain was documented in a study of OX40 agonist ivuxolimab in advanced cancers. Some clones are missing from TCRdb's copy, which holds only in-frame ones; the method was immunoSEQ multiplex PCR. The table lists about 70,000 clones, just over 85% of them singletons. General study points: The CD4+ and CD8+ T cells in the blood had expanded clonally by week 6 at 0.1 to 3.0 mg/kg.

Germline-derived CDR1 and CDR2 are SGHTA and FQGNSA. The CDR3 length is 14 residues. V was shortened by 5 bases and J by 0 bases, with 10 bases between the two germline ends. Turning to this clone: Its matching antigen is unknown.

The sample consisted of CD4+ or CD8+ T cells sorted from blood, taken in a trial of the OX40 agonist ivuxolimab. This chain connects TRBV7-2 to TRBJ1-2, with unresolved D. The TCR comes from an adult with an advanced solid tumor such as melanoma, head and neck, liver or kidney cancer. CDR3 DNA sequence: TGTGCCAGCAGCCGAGGAAGTACTAACTATGGCTACACCTTC. This gives the protein CASSRGSTNYGYTF.